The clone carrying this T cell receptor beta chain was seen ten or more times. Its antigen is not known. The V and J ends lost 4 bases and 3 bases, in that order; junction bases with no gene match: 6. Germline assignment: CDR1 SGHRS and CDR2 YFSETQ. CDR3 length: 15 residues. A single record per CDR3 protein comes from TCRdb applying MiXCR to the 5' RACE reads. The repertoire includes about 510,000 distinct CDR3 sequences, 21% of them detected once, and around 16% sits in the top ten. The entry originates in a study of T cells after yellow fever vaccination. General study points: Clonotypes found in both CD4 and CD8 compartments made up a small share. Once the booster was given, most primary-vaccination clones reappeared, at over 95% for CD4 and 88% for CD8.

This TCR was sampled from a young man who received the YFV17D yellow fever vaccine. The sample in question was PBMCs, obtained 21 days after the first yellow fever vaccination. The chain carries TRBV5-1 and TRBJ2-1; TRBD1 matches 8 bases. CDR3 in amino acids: CASSEGTGNYNEQFF. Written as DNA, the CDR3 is TGCGCCAGCAGCGAGGGGACAGGCAACTACAATGAGCAGTTCTTC.